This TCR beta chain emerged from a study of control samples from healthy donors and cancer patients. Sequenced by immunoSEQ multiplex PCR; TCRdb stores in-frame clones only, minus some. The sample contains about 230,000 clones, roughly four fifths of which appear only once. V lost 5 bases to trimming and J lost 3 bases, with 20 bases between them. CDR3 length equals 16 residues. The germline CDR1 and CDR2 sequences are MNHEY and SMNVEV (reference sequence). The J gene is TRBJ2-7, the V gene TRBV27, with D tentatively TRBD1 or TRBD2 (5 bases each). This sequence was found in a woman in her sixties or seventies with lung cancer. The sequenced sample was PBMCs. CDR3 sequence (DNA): TGTGCCAGCAGTCTTGACGGGACCAGCTTGGGCTACGAGCAGTACTTC. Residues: CASSLDGTSLGYEQYF.